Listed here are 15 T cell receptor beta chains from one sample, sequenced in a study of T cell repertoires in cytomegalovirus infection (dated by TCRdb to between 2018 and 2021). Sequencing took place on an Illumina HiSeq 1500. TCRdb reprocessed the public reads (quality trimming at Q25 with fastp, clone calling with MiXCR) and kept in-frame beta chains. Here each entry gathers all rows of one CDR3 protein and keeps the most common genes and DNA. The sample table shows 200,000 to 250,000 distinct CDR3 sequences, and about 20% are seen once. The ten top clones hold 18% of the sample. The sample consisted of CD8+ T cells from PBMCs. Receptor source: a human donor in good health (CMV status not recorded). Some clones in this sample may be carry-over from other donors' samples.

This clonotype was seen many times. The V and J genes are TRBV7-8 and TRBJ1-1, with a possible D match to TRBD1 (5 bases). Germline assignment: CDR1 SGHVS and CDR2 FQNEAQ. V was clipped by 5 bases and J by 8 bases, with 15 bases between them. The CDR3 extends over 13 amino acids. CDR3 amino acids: CASSPIRGPEAFF. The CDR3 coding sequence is TGTGCCAGCAGCCCGATCCGGGGCCCGGAAGCTTTCTTT.

CDR3 in amino acids: CASSPPVQPNTGELFF. CDR3 nucleotides: TGTGCCAGCTCACCACCCGTTCAACCCAACACCGGGGAGCTGTTTTTT. This sequence joins TRBV18 and TRBJ2-2; D is uncertain. V lost 0 bases and J 2 bases, leaving 10 bases between the germline ends. The CDR3 length is 16 residues. CDR1 and CDR2 (germline): KGHSH, LQKENI.

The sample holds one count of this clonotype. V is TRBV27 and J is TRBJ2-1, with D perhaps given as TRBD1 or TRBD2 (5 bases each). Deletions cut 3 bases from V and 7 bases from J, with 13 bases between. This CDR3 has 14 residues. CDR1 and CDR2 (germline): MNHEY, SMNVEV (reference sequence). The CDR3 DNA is TGTGCCAGCAGTTTGAGGGGTAGCTTAAATGAGCAGTTCTTC. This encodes CASSLRGSLNEQFF.

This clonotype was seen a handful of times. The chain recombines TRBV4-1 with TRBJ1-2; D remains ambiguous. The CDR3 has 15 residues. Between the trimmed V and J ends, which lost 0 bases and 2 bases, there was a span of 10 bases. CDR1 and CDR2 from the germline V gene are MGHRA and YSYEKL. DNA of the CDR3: TGCGCCAGCAGCCAAGATCAGTGGCTGAACTATGGCTACACCTTC. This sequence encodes CASSQDQWLNYGYTF.

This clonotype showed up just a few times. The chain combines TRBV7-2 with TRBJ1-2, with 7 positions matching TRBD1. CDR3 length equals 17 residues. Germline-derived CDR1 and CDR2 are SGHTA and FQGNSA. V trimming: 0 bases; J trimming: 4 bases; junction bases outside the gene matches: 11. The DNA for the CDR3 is TGTGCCAGCAGCTTAGCAATGTCGTCTCGGGACAGCTATGGCTACACCTTC. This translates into CASSLAMSSRDSYGYTF.

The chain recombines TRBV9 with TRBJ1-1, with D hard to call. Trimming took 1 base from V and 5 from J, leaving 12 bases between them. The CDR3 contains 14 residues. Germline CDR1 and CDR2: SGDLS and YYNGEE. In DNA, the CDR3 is TGTGCCAGCAGCGTAACTGAGGGCCGGACTGAAGCTTTCTTT. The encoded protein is CASSVTEGRTEAFF.

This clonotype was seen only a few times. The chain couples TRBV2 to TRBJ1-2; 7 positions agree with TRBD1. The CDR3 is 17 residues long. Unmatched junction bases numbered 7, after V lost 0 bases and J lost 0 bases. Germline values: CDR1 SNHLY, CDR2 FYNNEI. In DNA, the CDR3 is TGTGCCAGCAGTGAAGCCGAGGGACAGCAAGCTAACTATGGCTACACCTTC. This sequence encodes CASSEAEGQQANYGYTF.

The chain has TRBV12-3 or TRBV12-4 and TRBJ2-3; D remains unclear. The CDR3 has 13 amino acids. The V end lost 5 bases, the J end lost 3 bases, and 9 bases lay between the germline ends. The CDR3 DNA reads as TGTGCCAGCAGTCCGTACTTAACAGATACGCAGTATTTT. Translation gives CASSPYLTDTQYF.

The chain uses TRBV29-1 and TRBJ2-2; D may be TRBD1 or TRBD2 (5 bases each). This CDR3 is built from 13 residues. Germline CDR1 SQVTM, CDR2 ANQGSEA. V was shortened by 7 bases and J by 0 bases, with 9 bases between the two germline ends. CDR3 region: CSARDANTGELFF. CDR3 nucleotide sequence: TGCAGCGCCCGGGACGCGAACACCGGGGAGCTGTTTTTT.

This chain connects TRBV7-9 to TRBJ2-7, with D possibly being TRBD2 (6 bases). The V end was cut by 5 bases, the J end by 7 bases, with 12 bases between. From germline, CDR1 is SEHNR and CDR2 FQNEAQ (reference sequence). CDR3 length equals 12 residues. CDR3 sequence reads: CASSLSGQEQYF. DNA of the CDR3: TGTGCCAGCAGCCTGAGCGGGCAGGAGCAGTACTTC.

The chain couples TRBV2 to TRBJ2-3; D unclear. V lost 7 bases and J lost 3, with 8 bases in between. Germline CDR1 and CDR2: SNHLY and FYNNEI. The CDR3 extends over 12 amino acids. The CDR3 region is CASIATTDTQYF. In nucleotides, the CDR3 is TGTGCCAGCATTGCCACGACAGATACGCAGTATTTT.

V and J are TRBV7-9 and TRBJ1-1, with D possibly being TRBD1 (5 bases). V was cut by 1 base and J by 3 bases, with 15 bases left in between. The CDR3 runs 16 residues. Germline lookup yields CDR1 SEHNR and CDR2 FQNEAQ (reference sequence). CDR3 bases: TGTGCCAGCAGCTTAGATGTGGGGGAGAGGGACACTGAAGCTTTCTTT. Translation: CASSLDVGERDTEAFF.

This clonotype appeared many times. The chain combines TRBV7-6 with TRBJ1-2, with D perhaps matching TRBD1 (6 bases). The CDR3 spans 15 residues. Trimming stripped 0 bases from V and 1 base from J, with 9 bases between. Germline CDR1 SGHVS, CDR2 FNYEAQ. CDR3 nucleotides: TGTGCCAGCAGCTTAGCCGCGGACAGTAACTATGGCTACACCTTC. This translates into CASSLAADSNYGYTF. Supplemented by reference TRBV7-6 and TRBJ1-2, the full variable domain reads GAGVSQSPRYKVTKRGQDVALRCDPISGHVSLYWYRQALGQGPEFLTYFNYEAQQDKSGLPNDRFSAERPEGSISTLTIQRTEQRDSAMYRCASSLAADSNYGYTFGSGTRLTVV.

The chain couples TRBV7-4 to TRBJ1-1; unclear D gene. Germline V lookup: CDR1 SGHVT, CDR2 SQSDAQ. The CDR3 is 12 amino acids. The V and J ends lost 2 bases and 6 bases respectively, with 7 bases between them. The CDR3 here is CASSLIPSEAFF. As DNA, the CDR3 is TGTGCCAGCAGCTTAATTCCCTCTGAAGCTTTCTTT. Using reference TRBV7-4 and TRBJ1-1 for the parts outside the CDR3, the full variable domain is GAGVSQSPRYKVAKRGRDVALRCDSISGHVTLYWYRQTLGQGSEVLTYSQSDAQRDKSGRPSGRFSAERPERSVSTLKIQRTEQGDSAVYLCASSLIPSEAFFGQGTRLTVV.

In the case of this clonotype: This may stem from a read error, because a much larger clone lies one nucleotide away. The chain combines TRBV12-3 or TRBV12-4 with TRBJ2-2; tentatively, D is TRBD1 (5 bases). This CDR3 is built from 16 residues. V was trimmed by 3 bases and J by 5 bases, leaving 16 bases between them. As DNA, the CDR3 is TGTGCCAGCAGTTTTTCCCCCGGGTACAGGACCGGGGAGCTGTTTTTT. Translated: CASSFSPGYRTGELFF.